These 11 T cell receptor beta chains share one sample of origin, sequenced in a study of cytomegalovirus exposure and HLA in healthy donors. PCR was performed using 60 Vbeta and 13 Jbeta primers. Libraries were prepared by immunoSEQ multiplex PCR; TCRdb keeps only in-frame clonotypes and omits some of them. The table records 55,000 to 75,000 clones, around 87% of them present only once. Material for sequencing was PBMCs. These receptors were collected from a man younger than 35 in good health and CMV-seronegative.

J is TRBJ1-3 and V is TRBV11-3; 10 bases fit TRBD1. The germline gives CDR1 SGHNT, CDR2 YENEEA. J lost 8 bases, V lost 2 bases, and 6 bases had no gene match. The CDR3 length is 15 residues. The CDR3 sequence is CASSLRGTGADTIYF. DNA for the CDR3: TGTGCCAGCAGCTTACGGGGGACAGGGGCCGACACCATATATTTT. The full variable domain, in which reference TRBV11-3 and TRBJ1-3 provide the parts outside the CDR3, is EAGVVQSPRYKIIEKKQPVAFWCNPISGHNTLYWYLQNLGQGPELLIRYENEEAVDDSQLPKDRFSAERLKGVDSTLKIQPAELGDSAVYLCASSLRGTGADTIYFGEGSWLTVV.

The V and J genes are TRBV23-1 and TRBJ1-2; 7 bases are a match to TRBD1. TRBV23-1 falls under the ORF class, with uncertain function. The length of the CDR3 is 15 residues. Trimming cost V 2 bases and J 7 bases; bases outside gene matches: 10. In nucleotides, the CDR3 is TGCGCCAGCAGTCAAGGAGGGGGCCCCTGGGGTGGCTACACCTTC. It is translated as CASSQGGGPWGGYTF.

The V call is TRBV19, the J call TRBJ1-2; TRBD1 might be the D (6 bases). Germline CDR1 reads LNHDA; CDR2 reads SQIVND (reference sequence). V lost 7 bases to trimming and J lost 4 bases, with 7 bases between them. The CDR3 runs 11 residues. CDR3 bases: TGTGCCAGTATGGACAGCTATGGCTACACCTTC. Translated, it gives CASMDSYGYTF.

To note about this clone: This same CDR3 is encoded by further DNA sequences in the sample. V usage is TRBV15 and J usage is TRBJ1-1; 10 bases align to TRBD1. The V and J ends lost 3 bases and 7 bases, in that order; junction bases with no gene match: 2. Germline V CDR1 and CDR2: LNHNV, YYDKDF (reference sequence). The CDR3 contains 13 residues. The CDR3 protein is CATSRGQGYEAFF. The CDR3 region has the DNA TGTGCCACCAGCAGGGGACAGGGGTATGAAGCTTTCTTT.

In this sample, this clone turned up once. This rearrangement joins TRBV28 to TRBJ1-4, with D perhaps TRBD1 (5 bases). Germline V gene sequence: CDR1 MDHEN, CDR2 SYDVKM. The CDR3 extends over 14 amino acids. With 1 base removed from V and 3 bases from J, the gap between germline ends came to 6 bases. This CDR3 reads CASSLSGPNEKLFF. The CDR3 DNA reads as TGTGCCAGCAGTTTATCAGGGCCTAATGAAAAACTGTTTTTT. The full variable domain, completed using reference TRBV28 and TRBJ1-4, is DVKVTQSSRYLVKRTGEKVFLECVQDMDHENMFWYRQDPGLGLRLIYFSYDVKMKEKGDIPEGYSVSREKKERFSLILESASTNQTSMYLCASSLSGPNEKLFFGSGTQLSVL.

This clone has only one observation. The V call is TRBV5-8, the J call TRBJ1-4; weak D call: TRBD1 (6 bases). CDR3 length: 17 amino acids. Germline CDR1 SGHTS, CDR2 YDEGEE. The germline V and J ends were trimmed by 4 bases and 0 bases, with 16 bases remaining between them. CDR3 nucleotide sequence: TGTGCCAGCAGCCCCGGGACACCGAACGCAACTAATGAAAAACTGTTTTTT. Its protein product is CASSPGTPNATNEKLFF.

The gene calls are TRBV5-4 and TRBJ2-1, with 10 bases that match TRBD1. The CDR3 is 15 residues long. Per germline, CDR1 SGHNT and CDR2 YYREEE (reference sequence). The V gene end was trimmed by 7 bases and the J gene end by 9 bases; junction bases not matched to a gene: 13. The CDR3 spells CASGPWTGGFVEQFF. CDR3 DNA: TGTGCCAGCGGGCCTTGGACAGGGGGATTCGTTGAGCAGTTCTTC.

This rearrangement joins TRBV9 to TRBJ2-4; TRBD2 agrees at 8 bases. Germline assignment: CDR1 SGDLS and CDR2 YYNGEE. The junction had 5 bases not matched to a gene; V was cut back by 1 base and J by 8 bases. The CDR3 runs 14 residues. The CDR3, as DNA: TGTGCCAGCAGCGTAAACGGGGGGGCTGACATTCAGTACTTC. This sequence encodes CASSVNGGADIQYF.

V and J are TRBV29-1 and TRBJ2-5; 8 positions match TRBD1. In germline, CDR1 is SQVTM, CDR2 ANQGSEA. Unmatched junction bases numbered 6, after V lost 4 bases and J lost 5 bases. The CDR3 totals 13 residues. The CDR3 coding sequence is TGCAGCGTTGCGCAGGGGGCACGGGAGACCCAGTACTTC. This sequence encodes CSVAQGARETQYF.

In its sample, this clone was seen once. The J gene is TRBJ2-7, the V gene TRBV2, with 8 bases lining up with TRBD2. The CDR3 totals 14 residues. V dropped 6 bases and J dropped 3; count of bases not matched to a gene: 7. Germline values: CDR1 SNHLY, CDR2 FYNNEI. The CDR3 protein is CASREITSGYEQYF. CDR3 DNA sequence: TGTGCCAGCAGGGAGATAACTAGCGGCTACGAGCAGTACTTC.

The CDR3 DNA follows: TGTGCCAGTAACAGTTTCGCTGAAGCTTTCTTT. Protein: CASNSFAEAFF. The chain links TRBV19 to TRBJ1-1; the D is unclear. This CDR3 comprises 11 residues. Per germline, CDR1 LNHDA and CDR2 SQIVND (reference sequence). V lost 7 bases, J lost 6 bases, and 9 bases lay in between.